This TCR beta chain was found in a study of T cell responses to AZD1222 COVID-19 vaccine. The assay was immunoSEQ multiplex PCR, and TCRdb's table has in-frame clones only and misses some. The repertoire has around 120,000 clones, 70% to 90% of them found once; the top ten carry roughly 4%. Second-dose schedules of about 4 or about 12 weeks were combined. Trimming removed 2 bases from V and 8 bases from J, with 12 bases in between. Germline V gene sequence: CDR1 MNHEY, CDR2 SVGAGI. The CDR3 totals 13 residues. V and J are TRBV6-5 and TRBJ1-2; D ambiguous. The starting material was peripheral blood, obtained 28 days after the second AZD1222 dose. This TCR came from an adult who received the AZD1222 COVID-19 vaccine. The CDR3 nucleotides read TGTGCCAGCAGTTACGACGACACGTTGGGCTACACCTTC. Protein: CASSYDDTLGYTF.